This T cell receptor beta chain is drawn from a study of cytotoxic CD8 clonotypes in ibrutinib-treated CLL (TCRdb year 2021). Looking at the study overall: The cohort had about a dozen relapsed/refractory and approximately 15 treatment-naive patients; 17 were IGHV unmutated. Partial responses were observed in 24 patients and complete responses in 2; after a median follow-up of roughly 72 months, remission was maintained in approximately 14 patients and progression was observed in approximately 12. The response samples were drawn at a median of around eleven months into treatment, with a range of about 6 to 40 months. On average, each sample yielded hundreds of thousands of productive templates and 80,000 to 95,000 productive rearrangements. Longitudinal samples were available for about 30% of the 86 trial participants. Cryopreserved peripheral blood mononuclear cells were collected at three points: before therapy, at response, and at either sustained remission or disease progression. Every remission and progressive disease sample was obtained while ibrutinib was still being received by the patients.

Regarding this clone: Its antigen remains unidentified. Base qualities were left out, and no much larger clone turns up one base away.

Results the study describes overall, beyond this receptor: An increase in clonality was observed at ibrutinib response, with clonality remaining stable during sustained remission and falling back toward baseline at progression. Sampling times were not matched between sustained-remission and progressing patients, and lymph node repertoires were not studied. Baseline clonality was found to be higher than that of age-matched healthy donors and was strongly correlated with circulating CD8+ T-cell counts. Public clonotypes were rare and either shrank or stayed stable during treatment, and the rise in clonality at ibrutinib response reflected expansion of private clonotypes.

A MiSeq instrument was used for deep resolution sequencing, which targeted depths ranging from 1 in 1 million up to 1 in 200,000 T cells, with coverage averaging 10x for each clonotype. The immunoSEQ hsTCRB Kit was used to generate the TCR beta libraries. The original pipeline was this. Data were analyzed with ImmunoSEQ Data Assistant and ImmunoSEQ Analyzer, with V, D and J genes assigned per IMGT definitions. Clonality, with values ranging from 0 to 1, was calculated as one minus the normalized Shannon entropy of productive rearrangement frequencies. Only overrepresented clonotypes making up at least 0.05% of each patient's repertoire were included in the public clonotype analysis. Some 14 age-matched healthy donor repertoires from immuneACCESS served as clonality controls. Not all clones reach the TCRdb copy of this immuneACCESS table, which keeps in-frame sequences only. Checked studies attribute under half of the gap to unresolved V genes and leave the rest unexplained. For V, J and clone size, that table is used; D and trimming come from the DNA. The sample has under 150,000 clones on record, 65% to 85% of them singletons. Around 7.6% of the sample belongs to the ten largest clones.

The CDR1 and CDR2 encoded by the germline V gene (reference sequence) are LNHDA and SQIVND. A distance of 16 bases separates the germline ends of V and J, which lose 3 bases and 15 bases respectively. The CDR3 holds 12 amino acids from the cysteine to the phenylalanine. Kept here is only the CDR3 DNA, which spans 36 bases and is read in frame from base 1. For TCR beta library preparation, about 2 micrograms of genomic DNA were isolated from cryopreserved PBMCs. Longitudinal blood samples from CLL patients on ibrutinib monotherapy underwent high-throughput TCR beta sequencing. The patients took part in an open-label, single-center phase 2 trial of ibrutinib monotherapy.

The specimen comprised PBMCs, sampled after 36 months of ibrutinib treatment. The rearrangement combines TRBV19 with TRBJ2-3; the D gene is possibly TRBD1, with 7 bases matching. This clonotype originated in a human donor with chronic lymphocytic leukemia. The CDR3 sequence is CASSIGAGTEYF. The sequence in DNA is TGTGCCAGTAGTATTGGCGCGGGGACAGAATATTTT. With the portions outside the CDR3 filled from the reference TRBV19 and TRBJ2-3 genes, the complete variable region becomes DGGITQSPKYLFRKEGQNVTLSCEQNLNHDAMYWYRQDPGQGLRLIYYSQIVNDFQKGDIAEGYSVSREKKESFPLTVTSAQKNPTAFYLCASSIGAGTEYFGPGTRLTVL.